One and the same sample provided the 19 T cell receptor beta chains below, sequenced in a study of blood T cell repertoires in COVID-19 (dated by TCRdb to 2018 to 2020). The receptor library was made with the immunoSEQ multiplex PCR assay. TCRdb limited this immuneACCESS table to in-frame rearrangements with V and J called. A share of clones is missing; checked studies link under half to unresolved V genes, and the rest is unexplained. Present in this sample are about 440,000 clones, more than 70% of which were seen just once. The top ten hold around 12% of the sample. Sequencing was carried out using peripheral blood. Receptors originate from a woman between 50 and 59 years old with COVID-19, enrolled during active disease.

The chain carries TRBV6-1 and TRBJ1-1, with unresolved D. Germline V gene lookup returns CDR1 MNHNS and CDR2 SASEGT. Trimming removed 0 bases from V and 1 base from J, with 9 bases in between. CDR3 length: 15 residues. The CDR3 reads CASSEANRWNTEAFF. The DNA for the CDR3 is TGTGCCAGCAGTGAAGCGAACAGATGGAACACTGAAGCTTTCTTT.

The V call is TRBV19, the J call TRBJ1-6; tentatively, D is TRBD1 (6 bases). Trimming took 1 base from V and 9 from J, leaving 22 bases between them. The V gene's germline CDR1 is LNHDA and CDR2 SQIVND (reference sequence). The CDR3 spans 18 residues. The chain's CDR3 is CASSIGATGYGFASPLHF. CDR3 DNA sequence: TGTGCCAGTAGTATAGGAGCTACAGGGTACGGTTTCGCTTCACCCCTCCACTTT.

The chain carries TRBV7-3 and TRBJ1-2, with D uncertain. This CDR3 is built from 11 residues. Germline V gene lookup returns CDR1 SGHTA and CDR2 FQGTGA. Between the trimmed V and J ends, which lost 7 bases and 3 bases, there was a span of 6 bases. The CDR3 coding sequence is TGTGCCAGCACTTATTACTATGGCTACACCTTC. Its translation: CASTYYYGYTF.

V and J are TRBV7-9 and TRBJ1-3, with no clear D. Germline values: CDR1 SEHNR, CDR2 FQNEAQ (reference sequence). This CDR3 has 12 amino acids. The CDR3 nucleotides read TGTGGGGCCTCCAACTCTGGAAACACCATATATTTT. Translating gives CGASNSGNTIYF.

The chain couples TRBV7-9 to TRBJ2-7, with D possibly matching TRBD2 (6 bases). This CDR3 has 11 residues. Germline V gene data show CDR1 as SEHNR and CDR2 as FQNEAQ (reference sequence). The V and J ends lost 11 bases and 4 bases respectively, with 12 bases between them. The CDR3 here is CASGGVYEQYF. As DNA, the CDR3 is TGTGCCTCAGGCGGGGTATACGAGCAGTACTTC.

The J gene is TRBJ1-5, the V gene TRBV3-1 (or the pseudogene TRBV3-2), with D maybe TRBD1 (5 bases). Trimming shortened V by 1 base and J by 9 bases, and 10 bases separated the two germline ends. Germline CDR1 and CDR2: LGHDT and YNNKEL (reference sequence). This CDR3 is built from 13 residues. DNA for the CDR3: TGTGCCAGCAGCCAAGGCCAGGGAAGGCCCCAGCATTTT. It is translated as CASSQGQGRPQHF.

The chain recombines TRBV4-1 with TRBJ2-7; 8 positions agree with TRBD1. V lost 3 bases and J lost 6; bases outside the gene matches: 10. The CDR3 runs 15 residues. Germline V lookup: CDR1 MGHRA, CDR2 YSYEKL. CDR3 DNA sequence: TGCGCCAGCAGCCAGCTCCGGGACAGGTCCCCCGAGCAGTACTTC. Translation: CASSQLRDRSPEQYF.

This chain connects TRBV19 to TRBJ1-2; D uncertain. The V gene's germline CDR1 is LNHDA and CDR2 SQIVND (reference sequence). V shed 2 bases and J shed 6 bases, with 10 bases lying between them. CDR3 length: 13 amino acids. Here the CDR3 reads CASSIITVNGYTF. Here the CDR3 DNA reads TGTGCCAGTAGTATAATAACAGTTAATGGCTACACCTTC.

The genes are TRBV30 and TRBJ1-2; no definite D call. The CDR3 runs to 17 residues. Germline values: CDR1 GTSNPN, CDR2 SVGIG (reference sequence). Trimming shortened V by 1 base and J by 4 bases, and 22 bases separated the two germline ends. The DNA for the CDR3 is TGTGCCTGGAGTGACCCGCGGGATCCTAGGTCCGTCTATGGCTACACCTTC. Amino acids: CAWSDPRDPRSVYGYTF.

The CDR3 region has the DNA TGTGCCAGTAGTATAGTCGGCGGACAGGCGGGTAATTCACCCCTCCACTTT. Translating gives CASSIVGGQAGNSPLHF. The V call is TRBV19, the J call TRBJ1-6, with TRBD1 matching 7 bases. CDR1 is LNHDA, CDR2 SQIVND, per germline (reference sequence). The trim removed 1 base at V and 6 bases at J, leaving 9 bases unmatched. The CDR3 has 17 residues.

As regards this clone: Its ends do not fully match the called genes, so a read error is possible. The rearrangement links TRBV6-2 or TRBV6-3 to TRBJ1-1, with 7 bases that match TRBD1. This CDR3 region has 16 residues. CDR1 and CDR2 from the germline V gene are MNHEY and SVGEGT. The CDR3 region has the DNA TGTGCCAGCACCCCCGGCCTTAATAGGGGGCTGCCTGAGGCTTTCTTT. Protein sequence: CASTPGLNRGLPEAFF.

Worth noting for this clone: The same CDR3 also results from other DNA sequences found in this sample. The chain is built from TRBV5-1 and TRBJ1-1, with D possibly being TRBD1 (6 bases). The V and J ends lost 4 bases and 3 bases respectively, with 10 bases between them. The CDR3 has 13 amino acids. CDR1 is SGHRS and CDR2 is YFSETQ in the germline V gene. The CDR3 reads CASSLTGYTEAFF. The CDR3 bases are TGCGCCAGCAGCCTAACAGGGTACACTGAAGCTTTCTTT.

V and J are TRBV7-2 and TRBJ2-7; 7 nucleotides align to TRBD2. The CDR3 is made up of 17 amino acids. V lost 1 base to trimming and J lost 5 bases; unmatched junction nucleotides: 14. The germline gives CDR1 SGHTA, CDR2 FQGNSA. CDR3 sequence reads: CASSLVGRLADWDEQYF. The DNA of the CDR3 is TGTGCCAGCAGCTTAGTAGGACGGCTAGCGGATTGGGACGAGCAGTACTTC.

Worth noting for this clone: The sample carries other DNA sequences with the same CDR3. Here the CDR3 reads CASSLGGDNSPLHF. In DNA, the CDR3 is TGCGCCAGCAGCCTAGGGGGGGATAATTCACCCCTCCACTTT. The rearrangement uses TRBV5-1 and TRBJ1-6; D might be TRBD1 (6 bases). This CDR3 is 14 amino acids long. V lost 4 bases, J lost 5 bases, and 10 bases lay in between. CDR1 is SGHRS, CDR2 YFSETQ, per germline.

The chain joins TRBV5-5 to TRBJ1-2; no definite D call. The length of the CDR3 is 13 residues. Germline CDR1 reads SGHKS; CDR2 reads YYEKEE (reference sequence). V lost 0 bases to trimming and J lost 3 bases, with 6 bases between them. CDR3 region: CASSLGQYYGYTF. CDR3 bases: TGTGCCAGCAGCTTGGGTCAATACTATGGCTACACCTTC.

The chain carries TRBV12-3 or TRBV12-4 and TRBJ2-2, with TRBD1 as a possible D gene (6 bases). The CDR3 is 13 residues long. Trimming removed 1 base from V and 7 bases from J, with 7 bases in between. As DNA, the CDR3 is TGTGCCAGCAGTTTAGGGGGACACGGGGAGCTGTTTTTT. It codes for CASSLGGHGELFF.

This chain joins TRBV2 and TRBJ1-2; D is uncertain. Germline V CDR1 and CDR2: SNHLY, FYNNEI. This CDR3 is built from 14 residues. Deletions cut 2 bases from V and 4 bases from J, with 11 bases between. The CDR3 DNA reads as TGTGCCAGCAGTGAACTGGCCTCGTCCTATGGCTACACCTTC. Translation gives CASSELASSYGYTF.

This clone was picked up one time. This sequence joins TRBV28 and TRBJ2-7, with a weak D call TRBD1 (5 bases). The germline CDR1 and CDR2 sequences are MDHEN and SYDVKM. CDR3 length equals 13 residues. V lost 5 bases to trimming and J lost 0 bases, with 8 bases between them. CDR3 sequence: CASSPTASYEQYF. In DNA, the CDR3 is TGTGCCAGCAGTCCGACAGCCTCCTACGAGCAGTACTTC.

Here the CDR3 reads CASSLTGGGTEAFF. The CDR3 DNA sequence: TGTGCCAGCAGTTTAACAGGGGGCGGAACTGAAGCTTTCTTT. The rearrangement links TRBV2 to TRBJ1-1; 9 bases align to TRBD1. Trimming at V came to 5 bases and at J to 5 bases, leaving 6 bases not matched to a gene. The CDR3 sequence is 14 residues long. Germline V gives CDR1 SNHLY, CDR2 FYNNEI.